The 32 T cell receptor beta chains below were found in one sample sequenced in a study of OX40 agonist ivuxolimab in advanced cancers. Measured with immunoSEQ multiplex PCR; TCRdb has only the in-frame clones, and not every one. The sample holds under 90,000 clones; about 80% are singletons and the top ten take roughly 1.4%. Sample: CD4+ or CD8+ T cells sorted from blood, taken in a trial of the OX40 agonist ivuxolimab. The receptors here all came from an adult with an advanced solid tumor such as melanoma, head and neck, liver or kidney cancer.

The chain carries TRBV12-5 and TRBJ2-7, with 7 bases that match TRBD1. Germline V CDR1 and CDR2: LGHNT, FRNRAP. V lost 6 bases, J lost 1 base, and 6 bases stayed unmatched. The CDR3 length is 14 residues. The CDR3 sequence is CASGLDRASYEQYF. The CDR3, as DNA: TGTGCTAGTGGCCTAGACAGGGCGTCCTACGAGCAGTACTTC. The full variable domain, its missing parts supplied by reference TRBV12-5 and TRBJ2-7, is DARVTQTPRHKVTEMGQEVTMRCQPILGHNTVFWYRQTMMQGLELLAYFRNRAPLDDSGMPKDRFSAEMPDATLATLKIQPSEPRDSAVYFCASGLDRASYEQYFGPGTRLTVT.

J is TRBJ2-3 and V is TRBV9; D might be TRBD2 (6 bases). Germline CDR1 and CDR2: SGDLS and YYNGEE. V lost 4 bases, J lost 8 bases, and 14 bases lay in between. CDR3 length: 13 amino acids. The CDR3 region has the DNA TGTGCCAGCAGCCCAACCCGGCGGGGTACGCAGTATTTT. Protein product: CASSPTRRGTQYF.

This rearrangement joins TRBV5-1 to TRBJ2-7, with a possible D match to TRBD1 (5 bases). CDR1 and CDR2 from the germline V gene are SGHRS and YFSETQ. The V end was cut by 4 bases, the J end by 2 bases, with 16 bases between. The CDR3 length is 15 residues. CDR3 DNA: TGCGCCAGCAGCCCCCGCATGTCAGGGACCTACGAGCAGTACTTC. Translation: CASSPRMSGTYEQYF.

Notes on this clone: A junction boundary mismatches the germline segment, possibly from a read error. The V and J genes are TRBV28 and TRBJ1-2; D gene uncertain. Germline loops: CDR1 MDHEN, CDR2 SYDVKM. This CDR3 has 13 residues. The CDR3 sequence is CASSLQLPLKGHF. The CDR3 coding sequence is TGTGCCAGCAGTTTACAACTCCCACTCAAAGGTCACTTC.

The V call is TRBV19, the J call TRBJ2-5; D possibly uses TRBD1 or TRBD2 (5 bases each). Germline lookup yields CDR1 LNHDA and CDR2 SQIVND (reference sequence). The CDR3 extends over 13 amino acids. Trimming cost V 7 bases and J 5 bases, with 14 bases left between them. The CDR3 DNA follows: TGTGCCAGTAAAAGGTCAGGGAGTGAGACCCAGTACTTC. This sequence encodes CASKRSGSETQYF.

This rearrangement joins TRBV9 to TRBJ1-1; no firm D call. From germline, CDR1 is SGDLS and CDR2 YYNGEE. The CDR3 loop spans 14 amino acids. Trimming removed 0 bases at V and 1 base at J, with 7 bases between. The CDR3 protein is CASSVATGNTEAFF. Written as DNA, the CDR3 is TGTGCCAGCAGCGTAGCTACGGGGAACACTGAAGCTTTCTTT.

The chain joins TRBV6-5 to TRBJ1-2; perhaps TRBD1 as D (6 bases). CDR1 MNHEY and CDR2 SVGAGI come from the germline V gene. Trimming removed 0 bases from V and 8 bases from J, with 10 bases in between. The CDR3 sequence is 13 residues long. The CDR3 here is CASSYSRGIGYTF. Here the CDR3 DNA reads TGTGCCAGCAGTTACTCGAGGGGGATCGGCTACACCTTC.

This clone has just a few counts. The chain joins TRBV7-6 to TRBJ1-6; D ambiguous. V was clipped by 0 bases and J by 7 bases, with 4 bases between them. The germline gives CDR1 SGHVS, CDR2 FNYEAQ. CDR3 length: 13 residues. This chain's CDR3 is CASSLAGNSPLHF. In nucleotides, the CDR3 is TGTGCCAGCAGCTTAGCCGGAAATTCACCCCTCCACTTT.

J is TRBJ1-4 and V is TRBV9; 9 bases agree with TRBD1. Germline loops: CDR1 SGDLS, CDR2 YYNGEE. This CDR3 contains 17 residues. V gave up 0 bases and J gave up 8 bases; unmatched junction bases: 11. The CDR3 DNA reads TGTGCCAGCAGCGTAGGACCGCCCGGGACAGGGATCGAAAAACTGTTTTTT. Amino acid sequence: CASSVGPPGTGIEKLFF.

The chain combines TRBV5-4 with TRBJ2-7, with 12 bases matching TRBD2. J gave up 3 bases and V 5 bases, and 6 bases lay outside the gene matches. Germline V lookup: CDR1 SGHNT, CDR2 YYREEE (reference sequence). The CDR3 contains 15 residues. In nucleotides, the CDR3 is TGTGCCAGCAGTCTAGCGGGGGGGCTAGGCTACGAGCAGTACTTC. Its protein is CASSLAGGLGYEQYF.

In DNA, the CDR3 is TGTGCCAGCAGATCTACAAGGGGGAGGACTGAAGCTTTCTTT. Protein: CASRSTRGRTEAFF. The gene calls are TRBV11-2 and TRBJ1-1; D possibly corresponds to TRBD1 (6 bases). The CDR3 runs to 14 residues. Trimming left V 6 bases short and J 5 bases short, with 16 bases between. CDR1 SGHAT and CDR2 FQNNGV come from the germline V gene.

J is TRBJ1-5 and V is TRBV7-9; D not resolved. Per germline, CDR1 SEHNR and CDR2 FQNEAQ (reference sequence). The CDR3 spans 12 residues. V was cut by 5 bases and J by 4 bases, with 6 bases left in between. CDR3 coding DNA: TGTGCCAGCAGCCCACTAAATCAGCCCCAGCATTTT. The encoded protein is CASSPLNQPQHF.

V is TRBV18 and J is TRBJ2-7; D is ambiguous. CDR3 length equals 15 residues. V shed 3 bases and J shed 5 bases, with 17 bases lying between them. The germline V gene encodes CDR1 KGHSH and CDR2 LQKENI. CDR3 region: CASSPPTLVGNEQYF. The CDR3 nucleotides read TGTGCCAGCTCACCCCCGACCCTCGTGGGGAACGAGCAGTACTTC.

J is TRBJ1-6 and V is TRBV5-1; possibly TRBD1 for D (5 bases). This CDR3 has 15 amino acids. Germline CDR1 reads SGHRS; CDR2 reads YFSETQ. Trimming took 2 bases from V and 9 from J, leaving 15 bases between them. DNA of the CDR3: TGCGCCAGCAGCTTCGAACCCCAGGGCGGTTCACCCCTCCACTTT. Residues: CASSFEPQGGSPLHF.

The gene calls are TRBV6-6 and TRBJ2-1, with D perhaps matching TRBD1 or TRBD2 (5 bases each). V was cut by 5 bases and J by 6 bases, with 17 bases left in between. CDR1 and CDR2 (germline): MNHNY, SVGAGI (reference sequence). This CDR3 region has 15 residues. Here the CDR3 reads CASSPRGPASNEQFF. The CDR3 DNA sequence: TGTGCCAGCAGTCCGAGGGGACCGGCCTCCAATGAGCAGTTCTTC.

The chain has TRBV6-1 and TRBJ1-6; 7 bases line up with TRBD1. The CDR3 contains 16 residues. Trimming at V came to 2 bases and at J to 7 bases, leaving 8 bases not matched to a gene. Germline V gene lookup returns CDR1 MNHNS and CDR2 SASEGT. DNA for the CDR3: TGTGCCAGCAGTGAAAGAGAGGGGGCTCAGAATTCACCCCTCCACTTT. Encoded protein: CASSEREGAQNSPLHF.

The chain employs TRBV6-5 and TRBJ1-6; D gene ambiguous. This CDR3 comprises 13 residues. Germline V gene sequence: CDR1 MNHEY, CDR2 SVGAGI. Deletions cut 6 bases from V and 9 bases from J, with 12 bases between. DNA for the CDR3: TGTGCCAGCAGCTTAGGGCCAAGTTCACCCCTCCACTTT. Translated: CASSLGPSSPLHF.

The chain joins TRBV10-1 to TRBJ2-3; D is unresolved. The CDR3 contains 13 residues. In germline, CDR1 is WNHNN, CDR2 SYGVQD (reference sequence). The germline V and J ends were trimmed by 0 bases and 5 bases, with 6 bases remaining between them. CDR3 loop: CASSESRRDTQYF. The CDR3 DNA sequence: TGCGCCAGCAGTGAGTCGCGAAGAGATACGCAGTATTTT.

The chain uses TRBV19 and TRBJ2-5; TRBD1 might be the D (7 bases). CDR1 LNHDA and CDR2 SQIVND come from the germline V gene (reference sequence). V was shortened by 4 bases and J by 3 bases, with 18 bases between the two germline ends. This CDR3 has 16 residues. This CDR3 is CASSRGDSGGEETQYF. Here the CDR3 DNA reads TGTGCCAGTAGTAGGGGGGACAGCGGAGGGGAAGAGACCCAGTACTTC.

This clone was picked up one time. J is TRBJ2-1 and V is TRBV10-3; D gene unclear. The germline CDR1 and CDR2 sequences are ENHRY and SYGVKD. The CDR3 consists of 13 residues. The V end lost 6 bases, the J end lost 8 bases, and 14 bases lay between the germline ends. The CDR3 region is CAISGLVTDEQFF. The CDR3 DNA reads TGTGCCATCAGCGGGCTAGTAACCGATGAGCAGTTCTTC.

J is TRBJ2-2 and V is TRBV5-1, with a weak D call TRBD1 (6 bases). V lost 0 bases and J 7 bases, leaving 10 bases between the germline ends. The CDR3 loop spans 14 amino acids. Germline V gives CDR1 SGHRS, CDR2 YFSETQ. The CDR3 bases are TGCGCCAGCAGCTTGGGGACAGTGATCGGGGAGCTGTTTTTT. Translation: CASSLGTVIGELFF.

Worth noting for this clone: A read error may account for a junction end that differs from germline. The rearrangement links TRBV10-3 to TRBJ2-1; 7 nucleotides agree with TRBD2. This CDR3 region has 14 residues. The germline CDR1 and CDR2 sequences are ENHRY and SYGVKD. The CDR3 sequence: CAIKAGPSNNEQFF. DNA for the CDR3: TGTGCCATCAAAGCGGGGCCCTCCAACAATGAGCAGTTCTTC.

This clone was counted only a few times. The chain has TRBV28 and TRBJ1-1, with D perhaps TRBD1 (5 bases). V was trimmed by 1 base and J by 1 base, leaving 19 bases between them. CDR1 and CDR2 from the germline V gene are MDHEN and SYDVKM. The CDR3 is 18 residues long. In DNA, the CDR3 is TGTGCCAGCAGTTTATTGGACAACACCTTGGGGAGGAACACTGAAGCTTTCTTT. This codes for CASSLLDNTLGRNTEAFF. The full variable domain, completed using reference TRBV28 and TRBJ1-1, is DVKVTQSSRYLVKRTGEKVFLECVQDMDHENMFWYRQDPGLGLRLIYFSYDVKMKEKGDIPEGYSVSREKKERFSLILESASTNQTSMYLCASSLLDNTLGRNTEAFFGQGTRLTVV.

The rearrangement uses TRBV2 and TRBJ2-3; 9 bases are a match to TRBD1. From germline, CDR1 is SNHLY and CDR2 FYNNEI. The CDR3 runs 16 residues. J was trimmed by 6 bases and V by 7 bases; bases with no gene match: 14. In nucleotides, the CDR3 is TGTGCCAGCAACTCCGGGACAGGGAGAGGGGGGGATACGCAGTATTTT. Its translation is CASNSGTGRGGDTQYF.

J is TRBJ1-2 and V is TRBV5-1; TRBD1 agrees at 9 bases. Germline loops: CDR1 SGHRS, CDR2 YFSETQ. With V trimmed by 2 bases and J by 2 bases, 1 base remained unmatched. The CDR3 sequence is 14 residues long. The CDR3 region is CASSLGQGNYGYTF. CDR3 sequence (DNA): TGCGCCAGCAGCTTAGGACAGGGGAACTATGGCTACACCTTC.

This clone was observed a handful of times. The CDR3 loop is CASSRSGTSVRGDTQYF. CDR3 DNA: TGCGCCAGCAGCCGCTCCGGGACTAGCGTTCGTGGGGATACGCAGTATTTT. The gene calls are TRBV4-1 and TRBJ2-3; TRBD2 matches 10 bases. The CDR3 contains 17 residues. Trimming removed 4 bases from V and 6 bases from J; junction bases left unmatched: 13. Looked up from germline, CDR1 is MGHRA and CDR2 is YSYEKL.

The CDR3 loop is CASSLDGQETQYF. CDR3 nucleotide sequence: TGTGCCAGCAGCTTAGACGGTCAAGAGACCCAGTACTTC. This chain joins TRBV11-3 and TRBJ2-5; D not certain. Trimming removed 0 bases at V and 2 bases at J, with 4 bases between. Germline V gene sequence: CDR1 SGHNT, CDR2 YENEEA. CDR3 length equals 13 residues. The entire variable domain, with the rest obtained from reference TRBV11-3 and TRBJ2-5, is as follows: EAGVVQSPRYKIIEKKQPVAFWCNPISGHNTLYWYLQNLGQGPELLIRYENEEAVDDSQLPKDRFSAERLKGVDSTLKIQPAELGDSAVYLCASSLDGQETQYFGPGTRLLVL.

The J gene is TRBJ1-5, the V gene TRBV19; 9 nucleotides align to TRBD1. This CDR3 region has 15 residues. Trimming cost V 7 bases and J 1 base; bases outside gene matches: 5. The V gene's germline CDR1 is LNHDA and CDR2 SQIVND (reference sequence). CDR3 region: CASTDRGGSNQPQHF. The CDR3 region has the DNA TGTGCCAGTACGGACAGGGGAGGGAGCAATCAGCCCCAGCATTTT.

The J gene is TRBJ2-7, the V gene TRBV28; D possibly matches TRBD1 or TRBD2 (5 bases each). V was cut by 5 bases and J by 4 bases, with 12 bases left in between. This CDR3 has 13 residues. Germline values: CDR1 MDHEN, CDR2 SYDVKM. The CDR3 spells CASSKEGYYEQYF. CDR3 in DNA: TGTGCCAGCAGTAAAGAGGGGTATTACGAGCAGTACTTC. The complete variable domain, with remaining parts taken from reference TRBV28 and TRBJ2-7, reads DVKVTQSSRYLVKRTGEKVFLECVQDMDHENMFWYRQDPGLGLRLIYFSYDVKMKEKGDIPEGYSVSREKKERFSLILESASTNQTSMYLCASSKEGYYEQYFGPGTRLTVT.

This clone was detected only a few times. The chain uses TRBV19 and TRBJ1-1, with 8 positions matching TRBD1. The length of the CDR3 is 18 residues. The germline gives CDR1 LNHDA, CDR2 SQIVND (reference sequence). V was pared by 2 bases and J by 0 bases, with 11 bases of the junction left unmatched. As DNA, the CDR3 is TGTGCCAGTAGTATATGGCCAGGGGGCGTCGCCTTGAACACTGAAGCTTTCTTT. Residues: CASSIWPGGVALNTEAFF.

The V gene is TRBV11-2, the J gene TRBJ2-5; D remains unclear. From germline, CDR1 is SGHAT and CDR2 FQNNGV. V shed 0 bases and J shed 7 bases, with 9 bases lying between them. The CDR3 length is 13 residues. CDR3 sequence: CASSLEGWGTQYF. The CDR3 DNA sequence: TGTGCCAGCAGCTTAGAGGGTTGGGGGACCCAGTACTTC. The entire variable domain, with the rest obtained from reference TRBV11-2 and TRBJ2-5, is as follows: EAGVAQSPRYKIIEKRQSVAFWCNPISGHATLYWYQQILGQGPKLLIQFQNNGVVDDSQLPKDRFSAERLKGVDSTLKIQPAKLEDSAVYLCASSLEGWGTQYFGPGTRLLVL.

V and J are TRBV19 and TRBJ2-3; possible D gene TRBD1, 6 bases. CDR1 and CDR2 from the germline V gene are LNHDA and SQIVND (reference sequence). The CDR3 runs 16 residues. Trimming left V 6 bases short and J 6 bases short, with 22 bases between. The CDR3, as DNA: TGTGCCAGTAGCCCTTTCAGGGGCGCGAGTAGGGATACGCAGTATTTT. Encoded protein: CASSPFRGASRDTQYF.